The 13 T cell receptor beta chains in this list originate from one sample, sequenced in a study of cytomegalovirus exposure and HLA in healthy donors. Amplification used 60 Vbeta primers and 13 Jbeta primers. The data were produced by immunoSEQ multiplex PCR, yet TCRdb's version contains in-frame clones alone and is incomplete. The table lists about 170,000 clones. Specimen: PBMCs. The receptors originated from a woman aged 55-75 years in good health and CMV-seronegative.

The chain has TRBV9 and TRBJ1-1; D is ambiguous. V was cut by 0 bases and J by 11 bases, with 14 bases left in between. The germline V gene has CDR1 SGDLS and CDR2 YYNGEE. This CDR3 region has 13 residues. The CDR3 loop reads CASSVADASGAFF. In DNA form, the CDR3 reads TGTGCCAGCAGCGTAGCAGATGCTTCCGGGGCTTTCTTT.

The chain uses TRBV19 and TRBJ1-1, with a weak D call TRBD1 (6 bases). The CDR3 is 13 residues long. V lost 11 bases and J 3 bases, leaving 16 bases between the germline ends. Per the germline V gene, CDR1 is LNHDA and CDR2 is SQIVND (reference sequence). DNA for the CDR3: TGTGCCGCAAGTCGGACAGAGTACACTGAAGCTTTCTTT. As protein: CAASRTEYTEAFF. Using reference TRBV19 and TRBJ1-1 for the parts outside the CDR3, the full variable domain is DGGITQSPKYLFRKEGQNVTLSCEQNLNHDAMYWYRQDPGQGLRLIYYSQIVNDFQKGDIAEGYSVSREKKESFPLTVTSAQKNPTAFYLCAASRTEYTEAFFGQGTRLTVV.

The chain joins TRBV27 to TRBJ1-5; 8 nucleotides align to TRBD1. Per the germline V gene, CDR1 is MNHEY and CDR2 is SMNVEV (reference sequence). CDR3 length: 13 residues. J was trimmed by 7 bases and V by 5 bases; bases with no gene match: 4. DNA of the CDR3: TGTGCCAGCAGTAGACAGGGGAAGCAGCCCCAGCATTTT. It codes for CASSRQGKQPQHF.

CDR3 coding DNA: TGTGCCACCGTCAGATACTATGGCTACACCTTC. Protein sequence: CATVRYYGYTF. The chain combines TRBV6-5 with TRBJ1-2, with D unresolved. The germline gives CDR1 MNHEY, CDR2 SVGAGI. V was pared by 10 bases and J by 3 bases, with 9 bases between. This CDR3 contains 11 residues.

The chain is built from TRBV2 and TRBJ1-5; TRBD1 matches 7 bases. The CDR3 consists of 21 residues. J was trimmed by 1 base and V by 2 bases; bases with no gene match: 20. CDR1 is SNHLY, CDR2 FYNNEI, per germline. Written as DNA, the CDR3 is TGTGCCAGCAGTGAAAGGGGGCCTAGACAGGGCGTTTGGGCGAGCAATCAGCCCCAGCATTTT. It translates to CASSERGPRQGVWASNQPQHF.

This chain links TRBV5-1 with TRBJ2-2, with 8 positions matching TRBD1. Germline assignment: CDR1 SGHRS and CDR2 YFSETQ. V trimming: 4 bases; J trimming: 1 base; junction bases outside the gene matches: 6. CDR3 length equals 16 residues. For the CDR3, the DNA is TGCGCCAGCAGCCCGGCCGGGACAGGGAACACCGGGGAGCTGTTTTTT. Amino acids: CASSPAGTGNTGELFF.

This chain uses TRBV5-1 with TRBJ2-3, with D perhaps TRBD1 (6 bases). There are 13 residues in the CDR3. Germline V gene lookup returns CDR1 SGHRS and CDR2 YFSETQ. V lost 4 bases and J 4 bases, leaving 10 bases between the germline ends. As DNA, the CDR3 is TGCGCCAGCAGCAAACAGGGCCCAGATACGCAGTATTTT. This gives the protein CASSKQGPDTQYF.

This chain's CDR3 is CSVATSGLAKNIQYF. In DNA, the CDR3 is TGCAGCGTGGCGACTAGCGGGTTAGCCAAAAACATTCAGTACTTC. The V call is TRBV29-1, the J call TRBJ2-4; 10 positions match TRBD2. Per the germline V gene, CDR1 is SQVTM and CDR2 is ANQGSEA. V lost 6 bases, J lost 0 bases, and 5 bases stayed unmatched. The CDR3 consists of 15 residues.

The chain employs TRBV18 and TRBJ2-1, with 7 bases identical to TRBD1. The CDR3 is 13 amino acids. V lost 8 bases and J lost 6; bases outside the gene matches: 7. Germline CDR1 is KGHSH and CDR2 is LQKENI. The CDR3 DNA reads as TGTGCCAGCACCGACAGGGCTCTCAATGAGCAGTTCTTC. This encodes CASTDRALNEQFF.

The CDR3 sequence is CASSLRGGTYFYEQYF. The DNA of the CDR3 is TGTGCCAGCAGCTTAAGGGGTGGGACATATTTCTACGAGCAGTACTTC. This sequence joins TRBV7-3 and TRBJ2-7, with D maybe TRBD1 (6 bases). This CDR3 has 16 amino acids. CDR1 is SGHTA, CDR2 FQGTGA, per germline. V dropped 1 base and J dropped 3 bases, with 16 bases sitting between them.

The chain links TRBV11-1 to TRBJ2-1, with D possibly matching TRBD1 (7 bases). The germline V gene has CDR1 SGHAT and CDR2 FQDESV (reference sequence). The CDR3 sequence is 16 residues long. Deletions cut 0 bases from V and 7 bases from J, with 16 bases between. The CDR3 reads CASSLARTGGQNEQFF. Written as DNA, the CDR3 is TGTGCCAGCAGCTTAGCGCGGACCGGGGGACAGAATGAGCAGTTCTTC.

This chain links TRBV5-4 with TRBJ2-5, with D possibly TRBD1 on 6 matching bases. This CDR3 is built from 15 residues. Trimming took 2 bases from V and 2 from J, leaving 13 bases between them. The germline V gene encodes CDR1 SGHNT and CDR2 YYREEE (reference sequence). The CDR3 region is CASSFLLDSQETQYF. The CDR3 bases are TGTGCCAGCAGCTTTTTACTGGACAGTCAAGAGACCCAGTACTTC.

The CDR3 sequence: CASSVAPTPWSQETQYF. The CDR3 nucleotides read TGTGCCAGCAGCGTAGCTCCTACCCCGTGGTCCCAAGAGACCCAGTACTTC. The chain carries TRBV9 and TRBJ2-5, with D hard to call. There are 17 residues in the CDR3. V was trimmed by 0 bases and J by 1 base, leaving 16 bases between them. Germline V CDR1 and CDR2: SGDLS, YYNGEE.